This T cell receptor beta chain was sequenced during a study of blood T cell repertoires in COVID-19. Study summary: Acute and convalescent COVID-19 samples came from the United States, Italy and Spain.

V shed 3 bases and J 4 bases; nucleotides not matched to a gene: 5. From germline, CDR1 is LNHDA and CDR2 SQIVND (reference sequence). The length of the CDR3 is 15 residues. Using immunoSEQ multiplex PCR, the repertoire was profiled, and TCRdb retains in-frame clones only, with some absent. There are 100,000 to 150,000 clones in the sample; around 83% occur only once, and about 6.3% lies in the top ten. This receptor was identified in a man older than 75 with active or convalescent COVID-19. The rearrangement links TRBV19 to TRBJ2-3, with TRBD2 matching over 9 bases. The sequencing input was peripheral blood. The CDR3 region is CASSILAGGPDTQYF. CDR3 bases: TGTGCCAGTAGTATCCTCGCGGGGGGGCCAGATACGCAGTATTTT.